The TCR beta chain described here comes from a study of blood T cell repertoires in COVID-19 (dated by TCRdb to the early 2020s). For the wider study: The collaborator samples originated in the United States, Italy and Spain and spanned the acute and convalescent phases of COVID-19. The dataset comprised deeply sampled blood TCRbeta repertoires from subjects exposed to, actively infected with, or recovered from COVID-19. The samples were drawn from two sources: the first 160 participants of the ongoing ImmuneRACE study, and 1,200 or so subjects contributed by 6 global collaborators. The sample metadata nearly always contained a de-identified subject ID, COVID-19 status, age in years and sex. A freely available public database, intended as a resource for researchers studying the immune response to SARS-CoV-2, is where the repertoires were released. The prospective study material was composed of cDNA or gDNA derived from T cells, B-cell-depleted T cells, or PBMCs. Where available, HLA class I and class II types were taken from metadata supplied by the sample provider and were not determined by assay-based typing.

Whole blood was collected in K2EDTA tubes by collaborating institutions according to the institutions' own protocols. For TCRbeta analysis, collaborators shipped samples as frozen whole blood, isolated PBMCs, or DNA extracted from either of those sample types. At the junction V is shortened by 4 bases and J by 0 bases, with 13 bases in between. Including cysteine and phenylalanine, the CDR3 has 16 amino acids. CDR3 DNA is the only sequence kept; it has 48 bases, read in frame from the first base. From the germline V gene, CDR1 is SGHRS and CDR2 is YFSETQ. The research as a whole found: The amount of clinical and demographic metadata varied by source and participant and was provided uncurated.

On this clone itself: Its antigen target is currently unknown. Base qualities are not provided; no much larger clone lies one nucleotide away.

The immunoSEQ Assay, a bias-controlled multiplex PCR, was used to amplify TCRbeta CDR3 regions from genomic DNA. The original methods were these. The number of nucleated cells in each sample was estimated by amplification of reference gene primers within the assay. To quantify the absolute abundance of each unique TCRbeta CDR3 rearrangement, sequence reads were collapsed and filtered. For each sample, productive Simpson clonality was calculated as the square root of Simpson's diversity index across productive rearrangements. TCRdb took this table from immuneACCESS and kept in-frame rearrangements with V and J called. Such tables lack part of the clones; where checked against another copy, unresolved V genes explain under half of the gap, and the rest is unexplained. The DNA gave D and trimming, while V, J and clone size come from that table. This sample holds 95,000 to 100,000 clones; about 90% were observed only once. In total, the top ten clones hold roughly 17% of the sample.

The sequencing input was peripheral blood. This receptor was taken from a man in his fifties or sixties with acute or convalescent COVID-19. The V and J segments used are TRBV5-1 and TRBJ2-2, with a weak D call of TRBD2 (5 bases match). The CDR3 amino acid sequence is: CASSQTGRANTGELFF. The base sequence is TGCGCCAGCAGCCAGACGGGAAGAGCGAACACCGGGGAGCTGTTTTTT.